This T cell receptor beta chain was captured in a study of blood T cell repertoires in COVID-19. Only in-frame clones appear in the TCRdb table, and some are missing; sequencing was by immunoSEQ multiplex PCR. The sample includes about 210,000 clones, around 88% of them seen just once. What was sequenced was peripheral blood. This receptor was taken from a woman in her forties or fifties with acute or convalescent COVID-19.

The CDR3 loop reads CASRVGLADFYEQYF. CDR3 DNA sequence: TGCGCCAGCAGGGTTGGACTAGCGGATTTTTACGAGCAGTACTTC. The rearrangement links TRBV5-1 to TRBJ2-7, with 10 bases fitting TRBD2. With V trimmed by 5 bases and J by 4 bases, 9 bases remained unmatched. CDR1 and CDR2 (germline): SGHRS, YFSETQ. The CDR3 is 15 amino acids. Full variable domain (rest looked up from reference TRBV5-1 and TRBJ2-7): KAGVTQTPRYLIKTRGQQVTLSCSPISGHRSVSWYQQTPGQGLQFLFEYFSETQRNKGNFPGRFSGRQFSNSRSEMNVSTLELGDSALYLCASRVGLADFYEQYFGPGTRLTVT.